This TCR beta chain comes out of a study of blood T cell repertoires in COVID-19. The wider study: Sites in the United States, Italy and Spain provided acute and convalescent COVID-19 samples. T cells, B-cell-depleted T cells, or PBMCs supplied cDNA or gDNA.

From germline, CDR1 is LGHDT and CDR2 YNNKEL (reference sequence). The CDR3 length is 17 residues. V was clipped by 4 bases and J by 6 bases; unmatched bases: 12. Methods used by the authors: Quantification of nucleated cells was approximated via reference gene primer amplification. This table comes from immunoSEQ multiplex PCR, and its TCRdb copy is limited to in-frame clones, with some not included. For V, J and clone size, that table is used; D and trimming come from the DNA. This table has about 190,000 clones, less than 90% appearing once. Source material: peripheral blood. The chain recombines TRBV3-1 (or the pseudogene TRBV3-2) with TRBJ2-3; 11 nucleotides agree with TRBD2. The sequence came from a man aged 25-40 years with acute or convalescent COVID-19. The CDR3 here is CASSPRRSGGVWDTQYF. CDR3 DNA: TGTGCCAGCAGCCCCCGTCGTAGCGGGGGGGTGTGGGATACGCAGTATTTT.